The 5 T cell receptor beta chains presented below share a single source sample, sequenced in a study of cytomegalovirus exposure and HLA in healthy donors. The study ran its PCR with 60 Vbeta and 13 Jbeta primers. Generated by immunoSEQ multiplex PCR, the TCRdb table keeps only in-frame clones and is missing some. The sample includes 150,000 or so clones, 70% to 80% of them seen just once. Sequenced material: PBMCs. These receptor sequences come from a man aged 30 to 45 in good health and CMV-seronegative.

The chain is built from TRBV5-4 and TRBJ1-2; no clear D gene. The germline V gene has CDR1 SGHNT and CDR2 YYREEE (reference sequence). Deletions cut 3 bases from V and 1 base from J, with 7 bases between. The CDR3 length is 13 residues. Here the CDR3 DNA reads TGTGCCAGCAGCTCGGAGGGTAACTATGGCTACACCTTC. It codes for CASSSEGNYGYTF.

The chain carries TRBV5-1 and TRBJ2-7, with D possibly matching TRBD1 (6 bases). The CDR3 loop spans 15 amino acids. The V gene lost 4 bases and the J gene lost 3 bases, with 17 bases spanning the gap. Germline CDR1 reads SGHRS; CDR2 reads YFSETQ. CDR3 sequence (DNA): TGCGCCAGCAGCCCTGGACAGTTTTCCTTCTACGAGCAGTACTTC. This encodes CASSPGQFSFYEQYF.

This clone appeared a single time. CDR3 DNA sequence: TGTGCCAGCAGCGGGCGGGACAGCGCTGGAAACACCATATATTTT. The encoded protein is CASSGRDSAGNTIYF. The chain carries TRBV7-9 and TRBJ1-3; TRBD1 matches 7 bases. V was clipped by 5 bases and J by 2 bases; unmatched bases: 6. Germline V gene sequence: CDR1 SEHNR, CDR2 FQNEAQ (reference sequence). This CDR3 contains 15 residues.

The chain joins TRBV5-1 to TRBJ2-1; 8 positions match TRBD1. Trimming at V came to 4 bases and at J to 7 bases, leaving 7 bases not matched to a gene. This CDR3 is 14 amino acids long. Germline V lookup: CDR1 SGHRS, CDR2 YFSETQ. CDR3 in amino acids: CASSGTGGLNEQFF. CDR3 DNA sequence: TGCGCCAGCAGCGGTACAGGGGGTTTAAATGAGCAGTTCTTC.

The V call is TRBV6-5, the J call TRBJ2-7; possibly TRBD1 for D (6 bases). The germline V gene has CDR1 MNHEY and CDR2 SVGAGI. The length of the CDR3 is 14 residues. Trimming pared 2 bases from V and 1 base from J, leaving 9 bases between. The CDR3 bases are TGTGCCAGCAGTTACGGGGGCCCTTCCTACGAGCAGTACTTC. As protein: CASSYGGPSYEQYF.